Listed below are T cell receptor beta chains from one sample, sequenced in a study of cytomegalovirus exposure and HLA in healthy donors. Method: immunoSEQ multiplex PCR; TCRdb's copy keeps in-frame clones and lacks some. The table includes about 110,000 clones, roughly 71% detected once. The sample taken for sequencing was PBMCs. The receptor set was obtained from a middle-aged man in good health and CMV-seropositive. Both conserved end residues are part of each CDR3. D genes are given only for firm matches. The size entry is marked missing in some rows and otherwise reads once, few, many or a size class.

15,TRBJ2-3,NA,TRBD2,TRBV6-6,TGTGCCAGCAGTTCCTTGCGGGAGGGTGGCGATACGCAGTATTTT,CASSSLREGGDTQYF
14,TRBJ2-6,NA,NA,TRBV6-5,TGTGCCAGTAACCCAGGGTCCGGGGCCAACGTCCTGACTTTC,CASNPGSGANVLTF
15,TRBJ1-2,NA,TRBD1,TRBV2,TGTGCCAGCAGGACGGGACAGGGGGCCCTTACTGGCTACACCTTC,CASRTGQGALTGYTF
18,TRBJ1-1,NA,NA,TRBV21-1,TGTGCCAGCAGCAAAGAGGGCAGGGGGCGTGGGTCAAACACTGAAGCTTTCTTT,CASSKEGRGRGSNTEAFF
15,TRBJ1-5,few,NA,TRBV19,TGTGCCAGTAGTATAGGTACAGGCGGCAATCAGCCCCAGCATTTT,CASSIGTGGNQPQHF
16,TRBJ2-3,NA,TRBD2,TRBV4-1,TGCGCCAGCAGCCACCAGCGGGAGGACAGCACAGATACGCAGTATTTT,CASSHQREDSTDTQYF
15,TRBJ2-7,few,TRBD2,TRBV29-1,TGCAGCGTTGAAGACCGGACTAGCGGTACCTACGAGCAGTACTTC,CSVEDRTSGTYEQYF
15,TRBJ2-5,NA,TRBD2,TRBV27,TGTGCCAGCAGTTTTAACGCGGGAGGGCAAGAGACCCAGTACTTC,CASSFNAGGQETQYF
15,TRBJ1-1,NA,TRBD1,TRBV6-6,TGTGCCAGCAGTTACTCCTGGGACAGAAACACTGAAGCTTTCTTT,CASSYSWDRNTEAFF
16,TRBJ2-3,NA,TRBD2,TRBV7-9,TGTGCCAGCAGCTTAGGTCTAGCGGATTTCACAGATACGCAGTATTTT,CASSLGLADFTDTQYF
12,TRBJ1-1,few,TRBD1,TRBV7-9,TGTGCCAGCAGCCCAGGGGGAACTGAAGCTTTCTTT,CASSPGGTEAFF
16,TRBJ1-2,NA,TRBD1,TRBV19,TGTGCCAGTAGTGTTACGGGGACAGGGGGCGACCCTGGCTACACCTTC,CASSVTGTGGDPGYTF
15,TRBJ1-2,NA,TRBD1,TRBV28,TGTGCCAGCAGTCCGAGGACGACAGGGAACTATGGCTACACCTTC,CASSPRTTGNYGYTF
16,TRBJ2-5,NA,NA,TRBV9,TGTGCCAGCAGCCCGAAGAAGGGAGGTCTCCAAGAGACCCAGTACTTC,CASSPKKGGLQETQYF
16,TRBJ1-4,NA,NA,TRBV28,TGTGCCAGCAGTTCGCCCACTCTCGGGCCGGGGGAAAAACTGTTTTTT,CASSSPTLGPGEKLFF
15,TRBJ2-1,NA,NA,TRBV5-4,TGTGCCAGCAGCACTTACGGGGGGACAAACAATGAGCAGTTCTTC,CASSTYGGTNNEQFF
12,TRBJ2-2,once,NA,TRBV27,TGTGCCAGCAGGGGGACTGTCGGGGAGCTGTTTTTT,CASRGTVGELFF
13,TRBJ1-5,NA,NA,TRBV28,TGTGCCAGCAGACGGGACACCAATCAGCCCCAGCATTTT,CASRRDTNQPQHF
15,TRBJ2-1,NA,TRBD2,TRBV15,TGTGCCACCAGCGAATCTAGCGGGAGTTCAAATGAGCAGTTCTTC,CATSESSGSSNEQFF
15,TRBJ1-2,NA,TRBD1,TRBV6-6,TGTGCCAGCAGTCCTTGGACAGGGAAAGACTATGGCTACACCTTC,CASSPWTGKDYGYTF
12,TRBJ1-4,NA,NA,TRBV6-1,TGTGCCAGCAGTGTCCAGGCGGAAAAACTGTTTTTT,CASSVQAEKLFF
17,TRBJ2-6,NA,TRBD1,TRBV27,TGTGCCAGCAGTACCCGACAGGGGGCGTCAGGGGCCAACGTCCTGACTTTC,CASSTRQGASGANVLTF
18,TRBJ1-4,NA,TRBD1,TRBV15,TGTGCCACCAGCAGAGATCTCTCTGTCCGGGACAGGGGTGAAAAACTGTTTTTT,CATSRDLSVRDRGEKLFF
18,TRBJ2-1,NA,TRBD2,TRBV11-1,TGTGCCAGCAGCCTGACTAGCGGGAGGCCCTCTTCCTACAATGAGCAGTTCTTC,CASSLTSGRPSSYNEQFF
15,TRBJ2-7,NA,TRBD2,TRBV9,TGTGCCAGCAGCGTAGATGAGGGAGGGGCTCTCGAGCAGTACTTC,CASSVDEGGALEQYF
15,TRBJ1-5,NA,NA,TRBV18,TGTGCCAGCTCACCGTCGACAGGCCCACAACAGCCCCAGCATTTT,CASSPSTGPQQPQHF
15,TRBJ1-5,few,TRBD1,TRBV4-1,TGCGCCAGCAGCAATCCGGGACAGGGAAGTCAGCCCCAGCATTTT,CASSNPGQGSQPQHF
15,TRBJ2-5,NA,NA,TRBV4-1,TGCGCCAGCAGCCAAGACGCGGGGCACCAAGAGACCCAGTACTTC,CASSQDAGHQETQYF